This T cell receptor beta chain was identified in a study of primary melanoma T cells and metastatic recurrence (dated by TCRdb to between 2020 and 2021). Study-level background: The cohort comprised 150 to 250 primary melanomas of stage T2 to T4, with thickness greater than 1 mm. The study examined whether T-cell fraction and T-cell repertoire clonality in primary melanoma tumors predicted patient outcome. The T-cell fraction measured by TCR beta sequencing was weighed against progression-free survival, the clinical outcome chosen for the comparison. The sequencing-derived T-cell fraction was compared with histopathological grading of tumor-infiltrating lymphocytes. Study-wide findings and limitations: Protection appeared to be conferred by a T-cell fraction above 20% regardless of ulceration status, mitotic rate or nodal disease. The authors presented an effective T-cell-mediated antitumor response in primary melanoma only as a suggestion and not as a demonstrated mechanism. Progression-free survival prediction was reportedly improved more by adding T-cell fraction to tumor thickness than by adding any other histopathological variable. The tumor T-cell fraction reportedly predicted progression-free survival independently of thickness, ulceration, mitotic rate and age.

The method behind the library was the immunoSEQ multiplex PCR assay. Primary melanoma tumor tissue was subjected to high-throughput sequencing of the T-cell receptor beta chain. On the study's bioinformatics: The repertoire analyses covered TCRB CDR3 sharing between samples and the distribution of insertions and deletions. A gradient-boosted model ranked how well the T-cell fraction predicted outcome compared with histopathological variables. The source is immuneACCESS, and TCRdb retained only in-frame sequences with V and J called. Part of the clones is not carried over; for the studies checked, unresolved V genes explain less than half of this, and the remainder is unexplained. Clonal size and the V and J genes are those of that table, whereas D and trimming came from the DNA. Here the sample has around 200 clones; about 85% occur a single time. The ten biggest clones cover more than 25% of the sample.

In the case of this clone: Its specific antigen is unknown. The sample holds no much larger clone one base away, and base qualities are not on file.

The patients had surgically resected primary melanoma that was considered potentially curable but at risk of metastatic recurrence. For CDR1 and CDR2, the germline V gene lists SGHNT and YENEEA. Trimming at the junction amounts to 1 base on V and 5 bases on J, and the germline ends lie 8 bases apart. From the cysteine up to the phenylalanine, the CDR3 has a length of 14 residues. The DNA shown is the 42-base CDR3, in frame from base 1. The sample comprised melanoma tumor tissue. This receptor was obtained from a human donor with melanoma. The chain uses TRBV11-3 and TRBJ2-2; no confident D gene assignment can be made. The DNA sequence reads TGTGCCAGCAGCTTAGGTGAAGGGACCGGGGAGCTGTTTTTT. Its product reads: CASSLGEGTGELFF. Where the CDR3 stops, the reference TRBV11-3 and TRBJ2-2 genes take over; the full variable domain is EAGVVQSPRYKIIEKKQPVAFWCNPISGHNTLYWYLQNLGQGPELLIRYENEEAVDDSQLPKDRFSAERLKGVDSTLKIQPAELGDSAVYLCASSLGEGTGELFFGEGSRLTVL.